This entry describes one TCR beta chain. This sample stems from a study of blood T cell repertoires in COVID-19. Cohort allocation depended upon clinical history that participants reported. Recovered status applied to Cohort 3 donors who had two consecutive negative PCRs. It also applied to those with clearance or with symptom resolution. CDR1 is SGHKS, CDR2 YYEKEE, per germline (reference sequence). The CDR3 totals 14 residues. With V trimmed by 4 bases and J by 6 bases, 5 bases remained unmatched. Here immunoSEQ multiplex PCR was the method, and the copy in TCRdb shows in-frame clones only, minus some. The table has roughly 220,000 clones, around 84% seen once.

Sequencing input: PBMCs or T cells enriched from blood (not recorded which). This sequence was found in a woman between 40 and 50 years old who had recovered from COVID-19. The chain employs TRBV5-5 and TRBJ1-4; TRBD1 aligns across 8 bases. The CDR3 region has the DNA TGTGCCAGCAGCATCGGGACAGGCGATGAAAAACTGTTTTTT. This gives the protein CASSIGTGDEKLFF.